The text below deals with one T cell receptor beta chain. Its target is unknown. This entry comes from a study of CD8+CD57+ T cells in acquired aplastic anemia. Overall study context: Sorting CD4+ and CD8+ cells gave DNA averaging about 2.9 ug.

TCR beta VDJ and CDR3 were profiled, and genomic DNA was the template. TCRdb recomputed calls from the reads with MiXCR, one row per CDR3 protein. The profile shows approximately 180,000 distinct CDR3 sequences, less than 65% of them singletons. Trimming took 5 bases from V and 15 from J, leaving 20 bases between them. The CDR3 runs 12 residues. Germline CDR1 and CDR2: DFQATT and SNEGSKA (reference sequence). All sequencing subjects had displayed CD8+CD57+ cell expansion on flow cytometry. Patients had undergone no therapy by the time their blood was sampled. Study findings and constraints: No significant patient-versus-control difference appeared in CD8+ Simpson's diversity.

The sequence derives from a human donor with aplastic anemia. What was sequenced was sorted CD4+, CD8+, or CD8+CD57+ T cells (not recorded which) from PBMCs. The chain combines TRBV20-1 with TRBJ2-1; possibly TRBD1 for D (5 bases). CDR3 in DNA: TGCAGTGCTGCCTTAAGGGGATCCAGGCGGTTCTTC. It encodes CSAALRGSRRFF.